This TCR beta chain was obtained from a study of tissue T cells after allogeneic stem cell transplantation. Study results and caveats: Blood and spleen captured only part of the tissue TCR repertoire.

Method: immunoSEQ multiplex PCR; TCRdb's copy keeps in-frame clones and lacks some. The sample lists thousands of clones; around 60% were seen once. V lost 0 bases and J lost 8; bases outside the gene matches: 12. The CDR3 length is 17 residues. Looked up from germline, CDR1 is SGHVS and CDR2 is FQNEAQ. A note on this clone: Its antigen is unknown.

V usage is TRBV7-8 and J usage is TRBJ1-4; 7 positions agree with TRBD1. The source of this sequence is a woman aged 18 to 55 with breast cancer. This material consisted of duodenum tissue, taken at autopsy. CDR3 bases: TGTGCCAGCAGCTTAGCGCCAGGTCGACAGGGCAGAGAAAAACTGTTTTTT. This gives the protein CASSLAPGRQGREKLFF.